This T cell receptor (beta chain) was identified during a study of spatial heterogeneity in lung cancer. As to time point: sample taken at primary tumor resection. The input material, whole RNA from tumor, nontumor lung or frozen PBMC, was sequenced unsorted. This clonotype was observed a few times. TCRdb redid the calling of the 5' RACE reads with MiXCR, one entry per CDR3 protein. In the table there are 35,000 to 55,000 distinct CDR3 sequences, roughly an eighth of which are singletons. This specimen consisted of PBMCs, obtained at surgery. This clonotype was sampled from a male donor with early-stage non-small cell lung cancer.

CDR3 bases: TGTGCCAGCAGTGAGCAGCCGGGAGGGGACACCATATATTTT. Its translation is CASSEQPGGDTIYF. The gene calls are TRBV2 and TRBJ1-3; weak D call: TRBD1 (5 bases). Trimming left V 3 bases short and J 8 bases short, with 14 bases between. Germline V CDR1 and CDR2: SNHLY, FYNNEI. The CDR3 is 14 residues long.